A selection of T cell receptor beta chains follows, all from one sample in a study of response to subunit inactivated influenza vaccine. Using its own MiXCR run on the RT-PCR reads, TCRdb lists one record per CDR3 protein. The data show 500,000 to 600,000 distinct CDR3 sequences, less than 10% seen once. The material was PBMCs from blood, obtained 23 to 25 months after vaccination. The receptors stem from a man in his fifties or sixties who received an inactivated influenza vaccine. CDR3s include the opening cysteine and the closing phenylalanine or tryptophan. D genes are given only for firm matches. Clone size is given for some rows only: seen once, a few or many times, or a class if the clone is expanded.

CDR3 DNA: TGTGCCAGCAGGATAGGGGGCCTAAGAACCGGGGAGCTGTTTTTT
CDR3 protein: CASRIGGLRTGELFF
clone size: few
V gene: TRBV28
J gene: TRBJ2-2
D gene: TRBD1

CDR3 DNA: TGCAGTGCTAGAGATTGGTTGTCAGGGAAAGCGGACGAGCAGTACTTC
CDR3 protein: CSARDWLSGKADEQYF
clone size: NA
V gene: TRBV20-1
J gene: TRBJ2-7
D gene: NA

CDR3 DNA: TGTGCCATCAGAGGTAGAAGCACAGATACGCAGTATTTT
CDR3 protein: CAIRGRSTDTQYF
clone size: many
V gene: TRBV10-3
J gene: TRBJ2-3
D gene: NA

CDR3 DNA: TGTGCCTGGGTTCCTCTAGTTTTGGGGACTGAAGCTTTCTTT
CDR3 protein: CAWVPLVLGTEAFF
clone size: few
V gene: TRBV30
J gene: TRBJ1-1
D gene: NA

CDR3 DNA: TGTGCCAGCTCGGTGGGCGGGGGCGCGGATAGCAATCAGCCCCAGCATTTT
CDR3 protein: CASSVGGGADSNQPQHF
clone size: NA
V gene: TRBV6-1
J gene: TRBJ1-5
D gene: NA

CDR3 DNA: TGCAGTGCCGCTGAGACAGGCGTGGGTTACAATGAGCAGTTCTTC
CDR3 protein: CSAAETGVGYNEQFF
clone size: NA
V gene: TRBV20-1
J gene: TRBJ2-1
D gene: NA

CDR3 DNA: TGCAGTGCTAGAGACCGCACCAAGAACACTGAAGCTTTCTTT
CDR3 protein: CSARDRTKNTEAFF
clone size: few
V gene: TRBV20-1
J gene: TRBJ1-1
D gene: NA

CDR3 DNA: TGTGCCAGCAGCTTAGCTTTGGGGTCGAGCGGGTGGGGTAATGAGCAGTTCTTC
CDR3 protein: CASSLALGSSGWGNEQFF
clone size: NA
V gene: TRBV7-2
J gene: TRBJ2-1
D gene: NA

CDR3 DNA: TGCAGCGTTGTTACAGGGGGTCGGTACGAGCAGTACTTC
CDR3 protein: CSVVTGGRYEQYF
clone size: few
V gene: TRBV29-1
J gene: TRBJ2-7
D gene: TRBD1

CDR3 DNA: TGTGCCTGGAGTGTAAGCCTAGCGGGGTACAATGAGCAGTTCTTC
CDR3 protein: CAWSVSLAGYNEQFF
clone size: many
V gene: TRBV30
J gene: TRBJ2-1
D gene: TRBD2

CDR3 DNA: TGCGCCAGCAAGGGGCTAGTTCGTTTTGGCAGGGGGTACGAGCAGTACTTC
CDR3 protein: CASKGLVRFGRGYEQYF
clone size: few
V gene: TRBV5-1
J gene: TRBJ2-7
D gene: TRBD1

CDR3 DNA: TGTGCCAGCAGCCTAGCGGCGGGGTTGGATACGCAGTATTTT
CDR3 protein: CASSLAAGLDTQYF
clone size: few
V gene: TRBV9
J gene: TRBJ2-3
D gene: TRBD2

CDR3 DNA: TGTGCCAGCAGCCCCTCGGGGGGAGGAGAGACCCAGTACTTC
CDR3 protein: CASSPSGGGETQYF
clone size: many
V gene: TRBV6-2/TRBV6-3
J gene: TRBJ2-5
D gene: TRBD2

CDR3 DNA: TGTGCCAGCAGCAACCGGGGAACCTACGAGCAGTACTTC
CDR3 protein: CASSNRGTYEQYF
clone size: many
V gene: TRBV7-9
J gene: TRBJ2-7
D gene: NA

CDR3 DNA: TGCGCCAGCAGCTTGCGGCCCCGGCAGGGGTCAGAGACCCAGTACTTC
CDR3 protein: CASSLRPRQGSETQYF
clone size: NA
V gene: TRBV5-1
J gene: TRBJ2-5
D gene: NA

CDR3 DNA: TGTGCCAGCACCACGTGGACACAGGGAAATGAGCAGTTCTTC
CDR3 protein: CASTTWTQGNEQFF
clone size: NA
V gene: TRBV12-3/TRBV12-4
J gene: TRBJ2-1
D gene: NA

CDR3 DNA: TGCGCCAGCAGCTTGTCCGGGGTACCCTCCTACGAGCAGTACTTC
CDR3 protein: CASSLSGVPSYEQYF
clone size: many
V gene: TRBV5-1
J gene: TRBJ2-7
D gene: NA

CDR3 DNA: TGCAGTGCTAGAGCCCAAATAACAGATACGCAGTATTTT
CDR3 protein: CSARAQITDTQYF
clone size: many
V gene: TRBV20-1
J gene: TRBJ2-3
D gene: NA